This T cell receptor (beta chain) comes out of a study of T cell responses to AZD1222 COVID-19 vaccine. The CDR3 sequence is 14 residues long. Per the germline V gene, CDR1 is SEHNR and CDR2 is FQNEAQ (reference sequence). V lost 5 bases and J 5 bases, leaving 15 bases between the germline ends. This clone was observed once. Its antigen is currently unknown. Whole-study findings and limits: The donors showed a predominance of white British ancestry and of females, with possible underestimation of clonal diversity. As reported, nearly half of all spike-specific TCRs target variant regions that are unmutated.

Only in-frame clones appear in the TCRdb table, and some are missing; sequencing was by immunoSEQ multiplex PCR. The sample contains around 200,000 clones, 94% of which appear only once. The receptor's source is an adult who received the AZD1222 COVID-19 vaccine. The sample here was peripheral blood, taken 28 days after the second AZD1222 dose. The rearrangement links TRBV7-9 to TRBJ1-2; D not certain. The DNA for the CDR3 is TGTGCCAGCAGCCCACCGGCTACCCTATATGGCTACACCTTC. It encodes CASSPPATLYGYTF.